The source of this T cell receptor (beta chain) is a study of CD8 T cells in Susac syndrome. Study overall: Clinical remission applied to eight sequenced Susac syndrome patients, and five or six had active disease. When their blood was taken, the Susac syndrome patients had either not yet had any therapy, were taking corticosteroids, or were taking intravenous immunoglobulin alone.

Points from the study as a whole: Clonal expansion was not seen in any Susac syndrome CD4+ T cell repertoire.

CDR1 LNHDA and CDR2 SQIVND come from the germline V gene (reference sequence). With 10 bases removed from V and 3 bases from J, the gap between germline ends came to 19 bases. There are 15 residues in the CDR3. Remarks on this clonotype: Antigen specificity is unknown.

The RNA input was roughly 0.5 to 1 ug, and it was reverse transcribed with random hexamers. In TCRdb, the immunoSEQ multiplex PCR reads were re-called with MiXCR into one record per CDR3 protein. The sample shows some 200,000 distinct CDR3 sequences, 91% of them seen only once. This sequence originates from a human donor with Susac syndrome. The chain is built from TRBV19 and TRBJ1-5, with D possibly TRBD1 on 6 matching bases. Sequencing used CD4+ T cells from PBMCs. This chain's CDR3 is CATRSGGAPNQPQHF. The CDR3 DNA sequence: TGTGCCACCAGGTCGGGGGGCGCCCCCAATCAGCCCCAGCATTTT. Supplemented by reference TRBV19 and TRBJ1-5, the full variable domain reads DGGITQSPKYLFRKEGQNVTLSCEQNLNHDAMYWYRQDPGQGLRLIYYSQIVNDFQKGDIAEGYSVSREKKESFPLTVTSAQKNPTAFYLCATRSGGAPNQPQHFGDGTRLSIL.